This T cell receptor (beta chain) was recovered during a study of T cell responses to AZD1222 COVID-19 vaccine. Data came from immunoSEQ multiplex PCR; TCRdb stores just in-frame clones and leaves some out. Altogether roughly 93,000 clones are present, under 90% being singletons, with the ten largest covering approximately 3%. Concerning this clone itself: The antigen remains unidentified.

Study-level results: Targets within unmutated variant regions were reportedly found for nearly half of spike-specific TCRs. Repertoires were obtained only post-peak T cell response. Only 5 to 7 AZD1222 recipients tested seropositive at baseline.

The origin of this receptor is an adult in good health. Sequencing used peripheral blood, obtained on day 0 of MenACWY control vaccination.

CDR3 sequence (DNA): TGTGCCAGCAGTGAGGCCCGGGACAGGTGGACGGGGTTGAACACTGAAGCTTTCTTT. It is translated as CASSEARDRWTGLNTEAFF. The chain joins TRBV2 to TRBJ1-1; TRBD1 matches at 8 bases. V lost 3 bases and J lost 0; bases outside the gene matches: 15. Germline lookup yields CDR1 SNHLY and CDR2 FYNNEI. The CDR3 totals 19 residues.